What follows is one TCR beta chain and its context. One entry per CDR3 protein, called by TCRdb with MiXCR from the RT-PCR reads. Seen here are over 150,000 distinct CDR3 sequences, 35% to 50% observed once, and the top ten hold about 30%. The CDR3 runs 15 residues. Germline CDR1 SGHNT, CDR2 YYREEE (reference sequence). V shed 0 bases and J shed 1 base, with 10 bases lying between them. The sample belongs to a study of patients and donors after allogeneic stem cell transplantation. Sequenced input: blood, either unsorted or a sorted T cell fraction (not recorded which). This receptor was obtained from a human donor who was either an allogeneic HSCT recipient or a stem cell or donor lymphocyte infusion donor (not recorded which). It is not recorded whose cells these are; they may come from a transplant donor. The V gene is TRBV5-4, the J gene TRBJ1-1; D is unclear. CDR3 DNA sequence: TGTGCCAGCAGCTTGGTAGGAACGGCGAACACTGAAGCTTTCTTT. Translation: CASSLVGTANTEAFF. The full variable domain, its missing parts supplied by reference TRBV5-4 and TRBJ1-1, is ETGVTQSPTHLIKTRGQQVTLRCSSQSGHNTVSWYQQALGQGPQFIFQYYREEENGRGNFPPRFSGLQFPNYSSELNVNALELDDSALYLCASSLVGTANTEAFFGQGTRLTVV.